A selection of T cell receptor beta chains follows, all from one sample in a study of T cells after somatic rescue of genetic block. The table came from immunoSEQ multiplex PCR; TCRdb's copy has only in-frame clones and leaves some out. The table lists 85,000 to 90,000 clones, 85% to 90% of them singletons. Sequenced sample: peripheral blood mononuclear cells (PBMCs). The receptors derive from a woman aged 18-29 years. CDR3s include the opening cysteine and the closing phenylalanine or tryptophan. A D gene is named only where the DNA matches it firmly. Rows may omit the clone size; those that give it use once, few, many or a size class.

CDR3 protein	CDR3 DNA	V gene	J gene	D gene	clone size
CASSRLLAGGLNSYEQYF	TGCGCCAGCAGCCGACTCCTAGCGGGAGGGCTTAATTCCTACGAGCAGTACTTC	TRBV5-1	TRBJ2-7	TRBD2	-
CASSQEGAGPGELFF	TGTGCCAGCAGCCAAGAGGGGGCAGGCCCCGGGGAGCTGTTTTTT	TRBV4-2	TRBJ2-2	-	once
CAISERGPGQLDYGYTF	TGTGCCATCAGTGAGAGGGGGCCCGGGCAGCTCGACTATGGCTACACCTTC	TRBV10-3	TRBJ1-2	TRBD1	-
CASSRSSSTDTQYF	TGTGCCAGCTCACGTTCGTCTAGCACAGATACGCAGTATTTT	TRBV18	TRBJ2-3	-	once
CASSLGTGTDTQYF	TGTGCCAGCAGCTTAGGTACAGGGACAGATACGCAGTATTTT	TRBV7-2	TRBJ2-3	-	-
CASSLGPDGDYEQYF	TGCGCCAGCAGCTTGGGCCCGGACGGAGACTACGAGCAGTACTTC	TRBV4-1	TRBJ2-7	-	-
CASSEGNEQYF	TGTGCCAGCAGCGAGGGGAACGAGCAGTACTTC	TRBV9	TRBJ2-7	-	-
CATTAGQGATLNYGYTF	TGTGCCACCACAGCGGGGCAGGGAGCTACCCTTAACTATGGCTACACCTTC	TRBV15	TRBJ1-2	-	few
CASSLQGGGYTF	TGTGCCAGCAGCTTACAGGGCGGCGGCTACACCTTC	TRBV7-2	TRBJ1-2	-	-
CASSLWDLRRSYGYTF	TGTGCCAGCAGCTTGTGGGACCTCAGGCGGTCCTATGGCTACACCTTC	TRBV5-6	TRBJ1-2	-	-
CASSQDLTSGNQPQHF	TGTGCCAGCAGCCAAGACCTCACCTCAGGCAATCAGCCCCAGCATTTT	TRBV4-2	TRBJ1-5	-	-
CAWSVGGDQPQHF	TGTGCCTGGAGTGTGGGGGGGGATCAGCCCCAGCATTTT	TRBV30	TRBJ1-5	-	-
CASRSQGRSYEQYF	TGCGCCAGCAGGTCCCAGGGCCGGTCCTACGAGCAGTACTTC	TRBV5-1	TRBJ2-7	-	-
CASSLDLPGNLDTQYF	TGTGCCAGCAGCTTAGATCTGCCAGGAAACTTAGATACGCAGTATTTT	TRBV11-2	TRBJ2-3	-	-
CASRRSGLEQFF	TGTGCCAGCAGGCGAAGCGGGCTTGAGCAGTTCTTC	TRBV27	TRBJ2-1	-	-
CATLRGSRNTGELFF	TGTGCCACCCTCAGGGGGAGCCGGAACACCGGGGAGCTGTTTTTT	TRBV28	TRBJ2-2	TRBD1	-
CASSSPGSNTEAFF	TGTGCCAGCAGCTCGCCGGGCTCCAACACTGAAGCTTTCTTT	TRBV7-9	TRBJ1-1	-	-
CASSQGRAATYEQYF	TGCGCCAGCAGCCAGGGGCGGGCGGCCACCTACGAGCAGTACTTC	TRBV4-1	TRBJ2-7	-	-
CATSFRQGDEQYF	TGTGCCACCAGCTTCCGACAGGGGGACGAGCAGTACTTC	TRBV15	TRBJ2-7	TRBD1	-